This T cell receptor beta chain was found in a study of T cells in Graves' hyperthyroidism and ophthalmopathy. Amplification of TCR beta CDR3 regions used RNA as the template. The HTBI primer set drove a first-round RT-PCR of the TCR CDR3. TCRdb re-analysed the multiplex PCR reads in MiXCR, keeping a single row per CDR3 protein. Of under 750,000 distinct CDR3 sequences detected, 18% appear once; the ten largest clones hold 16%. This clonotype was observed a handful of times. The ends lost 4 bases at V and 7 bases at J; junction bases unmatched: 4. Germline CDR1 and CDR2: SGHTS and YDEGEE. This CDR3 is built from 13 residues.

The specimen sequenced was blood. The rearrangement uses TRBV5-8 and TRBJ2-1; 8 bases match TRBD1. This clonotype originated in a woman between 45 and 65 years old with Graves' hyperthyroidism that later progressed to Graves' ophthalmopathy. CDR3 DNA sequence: TGTGCCAGCAGCACTCAGGGGGCGAATGAGCAGTTCTTC. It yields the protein CASSTQGANEQFF.